This T cell receptor (beta chain) came from a study of T-cell memory formation after mild COVID-19. About the research overall: Each donor largely had its own TCR clusters.

Of note for this clonotype: The antigen remains undetermined.

General observations from the study: Clones that contracted clustered mainly in CM and EM if CD4+ and in EMRA if CD8+. Contracting clones from day 15 to 85 showed balanced CD4/CD8; later expanders favored CD4+. The second-wave clones peaking on day 37 were not confirmed as SARS-CoV-2-specific.

Per germline, CDR1 LGHDT and CDR2 YNNKEL (reference sequence). The CDR3 spans 13 residues. V lost 3 bases and J lost 7, with 10 bases in between. Using its own MiXCR run on the 5' RACE reads, TCRdb lists one record per CDR3 protein. Of 250,000 to 300,000 distinct CDR3 sequences in the sample, roughly 17% were seen once. This sequence joins TRBV3-1 and TRBJ2-1, with D possibly being TRBD1 or TRBD2 (5 bases each). The specimen sequenced was PBMCs or a T cell subset sorted from them (not recorded which). This TCR came from a man aged 18 to 35 who had mild COVID-19 (a few samples of this study predate the infection). Cell type and time point are not known. The CDR3 reads CASSQMRGNEQFF. The CDR3 nucleotides read TGTGCCAGCAGCCAGATGAGGGGAAATGAGCAGTTCTTC.